The rows below give T cell receptor beta chains drawn from one sample of a study of PD-1 blockade in classical Hodgkin lymphoma. Generated by immunoSEQ multiplex PCR, the TCRdb table keeps only in-frame clones and is missing some. The table lists several thousand clones, 70% to 90% of them singletons. The sequences come from peripheral blood mononuclear cells (PBMCs), collected before the fourth cycle of nivolumab. All receptors come from a human donor with classical Hodgkin lymphoma. The CDR3 runs from the conserved cysteine through the conserved F or W. A D gene is named only where the DNA matches it firmly. Clone size is stated in some rows and not others, as once, few, many or a class when expanded.

d_gene | j_gene | abundance | v_gene | CDR3aa | CDR3nt
TRBD2 | TRBJ2-7 | once | TRBV4-2 | CASSQDGGGRNEQYF | TGTGCCAGCAGCCAAGATGGAGGCGGGAGAAACGAGCAGTACTTC
NA | TRBJ2-6 | few | TRBV6-4 | CASSETGLSSGANVLTF | TGTGCCAGCAGTGAGACGGGGTTGAGCTCTGGGGCCAACGTCCTGACTTTC
TRBD2 | TRBJ2-3 | NA | TRBV2 | CASNLPYRGGLAGTDTQYF | TGTGCCAGCAACCTCCCTTACAGGGGAGGACTAGCGGGCACAGATACGCAGTATTTT
TRBD1 | TRBJ2-2 | NA | TRBV14 | CASSQRSHRDRGYTGELFF | TGTGCCAGCAGCCAAAGAAGCCACCGGGACAGGGGCTACACCGGGGAGCTGTTTTTT
NA | TRBJ1-3 | NA | TRBV9 | CASSEGITFSGNTIYF | TGTGCCAGCAGCGAAGGGATTACCTTCTCTGGAAACACCATATATTTT
NA | TRBJ2-5 | NA | TRBV7-2 | CASSLGLPSQETQYF | TGTGCCAGCAGCTTAGGGCTGCCTAGCCAAGAGACCCAGTACTTC
NA | TRBJ2-5 | NA | TRBV5-6 | CASSLARRPETQYF | TGTGCCAGCAGCTTGGCGCGGAGACCGGAGACCCAGTACTTC
NA | TRBJ2-7 | NA | TRBV9 | CASSVGGGDEQYF | TGTGCCAGCAGCGTAGGGGGTGGGGACGAGCAGTACTTC
NA | TRBJ1-6 | NA | TRBV2 | CASSDRVRSPLHF | TGTGCCAGCAGTGACAGGGTCCGGTCACCCCTCCACTTT
TRBD2 | TRBJ2-1 | NA | TRBV9 | CASSPTSDSYNEQFF | TGTGCCAGCAGCCCTACTAGCGACTCCTACAATGAGCAGTTCTTC
NA | TRBJ1-1 | NA | TRBV9 | CASSAVIRRTGGTEAFF | TGTGCCAGCAGCGCTGTTATTCGACGGACCGGAGGCACTGAAGCTTTCTTT
TRBD2 | TRBJ2-1 | NA | TRBV6-5 | CASSGASGSYNEQFF | TGTGCCAGCAGTGGGGCTAGCGGGTCATACAATGAGCAGTTCTTC
NA | TRBJ1-3 | NA | TRBV11-3 | CASSLDRGGATGNTIYF | TGTGCCAGCAGCTTAGATCGGGGAGGGGCGACTGGAAACACCATATATTTT
TRBD1 | TRBJ1-3 | once | TRBV2 | CASSVEGQGLGNTIYF | TGTGCCAGCAGTGTTGAGGGACAGGGTCTTGGAAACACCATATATTTT
NA | TRBJ1-1 | medium-sized | TRBV6-6 | CASSYSAGTEAFF | TGTGCCAGCAGTTACTCCGCGGGTACTGAAGCTTTCTTT
NA | TRBJ2-7 | NA | TRBV25-1 | CASSAPEQGTYEQYF | TGTGCCAGCAGTGCCCCGGAACAGGGAACCTACGAGCAGTACTTC
NA | TRBJ2-1 | NA | TRBV7-6 | CASSIMETKNNEQFF | TGTGCCAGCAGCATTATGGAAACTAAAAACAATGAGCAGTTCTTC
TRBD1 | TRBJ1-3 | NA | TRBV10-2 | CASNDPGQGAGNTIYF | TGCGCCAGCAATGATCCGGGACAGGGGGCTGGAAACACCATATATTTT
TRBD2 | TRBJ2-7 | NA | TRBV14 | CASSPYGRLYEQYF | TGTGCCAGCAGCCCCTACGGGAGGCTGTACGAGCAGTACTTC
TRBD1 | TRBJ1-2 | once | TRBV6-5 | CASRGQYYGYTF | TGTGCCAGCAGGGGACAGTACTATGGCTACACCTTC
TRBD1 | TRBJ1-4 | NA | TRBV4-1 | CASSFTGTGVEKLFF | TGCGCCAGCAGCTTTACCGGGACAGGGGTTGAAAAACTGTTTTTT
NA | TRBJ1-1 | NA | TRBV29-1 | CSGTANTEAFF | TGCAGCGGCACAGCTAACACTGAAGCTTTCTTT
TRBD1 | TRBJ1-1 | NA | TRBV16 | CASQTGQGLTEAFF | TGTGCCAGCCAAACCGGACAGGGGCTCACTGAAGCTTTCTTT
TRBD1 | TRBJ2-7 | NA | TRBV5-1 | CASSRDRGSYEQYF | TGCGCCAGCAGCCGGGACAGGGGGTCCTACGAGCAGTACTTC
TRBD2 | TRBJ2-7 | NA | TRBV7-8 | CASSLFAGATSYEQYF | TGTGCCAGCAGCTTATTCGCGGGAGCCACCTCCTACGAGCAGTACTTC
NA | TRBJ2-1 | once | TRBV6-1 | CASSEVWSDEQFF | TGTGCCAGCAGTGAAGTCTGGAGCGATGAGCAGTTCTTC
NA | TRBJ2-2 | NA | TRBV18 | CASSKARANTGELFF | TGTGCCAGCTCCAAGGCGAGGGCGAACACCGGGGAGCTGTTTTTT
TRBD2 | TRBJ2-1 | NA | TRBV5-1 | CASSLASGSWNEQFF | TGCGCCAGCAGCTTGGCTAGCGGGAGTTGGAATGAGCAGTTCTTC
TRBD2 | TRBJ2-1 | NA | TRBV6-6 | CASSHGTSDEQFF | TGTGCCAGCAGTCACGGGACTAGCGATGAGCAGTTCTTC
TRBD1 | TRBJ2-7 | NA | TRBV4-2 | CASSQDWDSNSYEQYF | TGTGCCAGCAGCCAAGATTGGGACAGCAACTCCTACGAGCAGTACTTC
NA | TRBJ2-3 | NA | TRBV15 | CATSRAAGTGTDTQYF | TGTGCCACCAGCAGAGCCGCGGGTACGGGCACAGATACGCAGTATTTT
TRBD1 | TRBJ2-1 | NA | TRBV7-9 | CASSMGTGWDNEQFF | TGTGCCAGCAGCATGGGGACAGGGTGGGACAATGAGCAGTTCTTC
TRBD2 | TRBJ2-7 | NA | TRBV14 | CASSQSAGVFREQYF | TGTGCCAGCAGCCAATCAGCGGGAGTCTTTAGGGAGCAGTACTTC
NA | TRBJ2-1 | NA | TRBV28 | CASSLVRVNEQFF | TGTGCCAGCAGTTTAGTCAGGGTAAATGAGCAGTTCTTC
NA | TRBJ1-1 | NA | TRBV2 | CASSEQGNTEAFF | TGTGCCAGCAGTGAACAGGGAAACACTGAAGCTTTCTTT
NA | TRBJ2-5 | NA | TRBV9 | CASSPRLQETQYF | TGTGCCAGCAGCCCCCGACTACAAGAGACCCAGTACTTC
NA | TRBJ2-7 | NA | TRBV4-3 | CASSQESGGSYEQYF | TGCGCCAGCAGCCAAGAGAGCGGCGGCTCCTACGAGCAGTACTTC
TRBD1 | TRBJ2-5 | NA | TRBV11-3 | CASSSRTGLGETQYF | TGTGCCAGCAGCTCAAGGACAGGGCTGGGGGAGACCCAGTACTTC
NA | TRBJ1-2 | NA | TRBV2 | CASSEGAWVEF | TGTGCCAGCAGTGAGGGTGCGTGGGTGGAATTC